This TCR beta chain was profiled in a study of CD8+CD57+ T cells in acquired aplastic anemia. The CDR3 is made up of 15 amino acids. The ends lost 3 bases at V and 4 bases at J; junction bases unmatched: 8. The authors sequenced patients whose flow cytometry had shown CD8+CD57+ cell expansion. Patient blood was sampled before any therapy had been received. TCR beta VDJ and CDR3 profiling used genomic DNA as template. TCRdb reanalysed the reads using MiXCR and keeps one entry per CDR3 protein. This repertoire shows 200,000 to 250,000 distinct CDR3 sequences, more than 40% found once; its top ten account for approximately 8%.

Sequencing input: sorted CD4+, CD8+, or CD8+CD57+ T cells (not recorded which) from PBMCs. This sequence was found in a human donor with aplastic anemia. J is TRBJ2-5 and V is TRBV12-3 or TRBV12-4; 7 bases map to TRBD1. The CDR3 region is CASSLQGVSGETQYF. CDR3 nucleotide sequence: TGTGCCAGCAGTTTGCAGGGGGTTTCGGGAGAGACCCAGTACTTC.